This paragraph covers one T cell receptor (beta chain) sequence. The source of the sample is a study of OX40 agonist ivuxolimab in advanced cancers. This CDR3 region has 14 residues. Trimming at V came to 7 bases and at J to 3 bases, leaving 4 bases not matched to a gene. Germline assignment: CDR1 SGHTA and CDR2 FQGNSA. TCRdb's copy holds only in-frame clones and misses some; the assay was immunoSEQ multiplex PCR. The table lists roughly 86,000 clones, approximately 90% of them singletons, with approximately 1.2% in the top ten. The clonotype comes from an adult with an advanced solid tumor such as melanoma, head and neck, liver or kidney cancer. The rearrangement joins TRBV7-2 to TRBJ2-5; 11 bases align to TRBD2. The sequencing here drew on CD4+ or CD8+ T cells sorted from blood, taken in a trial of the OX40 agonist ivuxolimab. CDR3 DNA: TGTGCCAGCAAAACTAGCGGGAGTGAAGAGACCCAGTACTTC. Translation gives CASKTSGSEETQYF.